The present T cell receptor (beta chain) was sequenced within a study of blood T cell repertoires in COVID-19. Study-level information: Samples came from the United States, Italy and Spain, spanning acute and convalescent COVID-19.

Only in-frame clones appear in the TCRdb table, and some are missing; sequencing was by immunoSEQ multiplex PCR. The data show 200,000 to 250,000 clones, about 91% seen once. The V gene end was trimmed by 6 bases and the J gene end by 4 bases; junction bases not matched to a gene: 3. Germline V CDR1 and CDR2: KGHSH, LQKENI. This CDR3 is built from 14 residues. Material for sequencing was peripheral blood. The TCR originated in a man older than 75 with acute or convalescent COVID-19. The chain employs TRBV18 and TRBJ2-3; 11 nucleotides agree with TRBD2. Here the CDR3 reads CASSSGRAPDTQYF. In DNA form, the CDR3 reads TGTGCCAGCTCTAGCGGGAGGGCCCCAGATACGCAGTATTTT.